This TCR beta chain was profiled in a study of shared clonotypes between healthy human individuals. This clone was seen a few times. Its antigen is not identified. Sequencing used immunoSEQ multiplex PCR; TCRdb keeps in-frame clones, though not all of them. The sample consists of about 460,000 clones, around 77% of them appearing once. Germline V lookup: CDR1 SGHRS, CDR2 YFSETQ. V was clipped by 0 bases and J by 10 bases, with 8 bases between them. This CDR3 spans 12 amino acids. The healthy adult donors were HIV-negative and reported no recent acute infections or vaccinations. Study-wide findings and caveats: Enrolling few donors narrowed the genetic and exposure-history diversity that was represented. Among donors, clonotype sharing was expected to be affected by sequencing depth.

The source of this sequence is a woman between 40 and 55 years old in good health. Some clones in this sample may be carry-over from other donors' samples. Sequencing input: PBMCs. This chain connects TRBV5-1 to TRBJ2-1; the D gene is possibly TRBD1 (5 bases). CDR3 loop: CASSLVQAEQFF. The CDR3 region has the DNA TGCGCCAGCAGCTTGGTACAGGCCGAGCAGTTCTTC.